These T cell receptor beta chains were read from a single sample in a study of technical replicates of blood from four donors. The method was immunoSEQ multiplex PCR; TCRdb's version includes in-frame clones alone and lacks a portion of them. The sample lists fewer than 100,000 clones, around 97% occurring once. Sequencing input: T cells isolated from PBMCs. These receptors were collected from a human donor in good health. Both conserved end residues are trimmed from each CDR3.

V gene	J gene	CDR3 protein
TRBV28	TRBJ2-2	ASSLGEGRITGELF
TRBV13	TRBJ2-1	ASSSGLAGVYNEQF
TRBV15	TRBJ1-1	ATSVGQGNTEAF
TRBV2	TRBJ2-7	ASSGGSGRYYEQY
TRBV6-5	TRBJ2-5	ASSLTSGPWETQY
TRBV11-3	TRBJ2-2	ASSPSGEGELF
TRBV15	TRBJ1-6	ATSSGTGGGPLH
TRBV7-2	TRBJ1-2	ASSLGRQSYYGYT
TRBV13	TRBJ1-1	ASSLGRGGLVGTEAF
TRBV6-5	TRBJ1-2	ASSYHQGASFRGYT
TRBV5-1	TRBJ2-5	ASSSGPDPKTWGRETRETQY
TRBV7-6	TRBJ2-1	ASSLVIAGGLSSYNEQF
TRBV5-1	TRBJ1-1	ASSLAGGQTTEAF
TRBV6-5	TRBJ2-3	ASSYSPDTQY
TRBV27	TRBJ2-2	ASSLWGWNTGELF
TRBV6-6	TRBJ2-2	ASSPSGGRTGELF
TRBV6-5	TRBJ2-7	ASRGGDEQY
TRBV28	TRBJ1-5	ASSLDRVQIQPQH
TRBV25-1	TRBJ1-2	ASSESTGPGDGYT
TRBV27	TRBJ1-4	ASSPRLRGTGEKLF
TRBV5-1	TRBJ2-6	ASNPGQASGANVLT
TRBV9	TRBJ1-2	ASSAPLAGRYGYT